Listed here are 27 T cell receptor beta chains from one sample, sequenced in a study of T cell repertoires in cytomegalovirus infection (dated by TCRdb to between 2018 and 2021). Sequencer: Illumina HiSeq 1500. Starting from the raw public reads, TCRdb applied fastp trimming at Q25, assembled clones with MiXCR and retained in-frame beta chains. Merged by CDR3 protein, the rows form single entries marked with the most common genes and DNA. The sample table contains approximately 250,000 distinct CDR3 sequences; only one count was recorded for around 8.7% of them. Roughly 15% of the sample is in the top ten clones. The sample taken for sequencing was PBMCs. These receptors came from a human donor in good health (CMV status not recorded). Some clones in this sample may be carry-over from other donors' samples.

This clonotype was found many times. The chain joins TRBV6-1 to TRBJ1-1, with unresolved D. Deletions cut 3 bases from V and 1 base from J, with 12 bases between. This CDR3 is 15 amino acids long. Germline V gives CDR1 MNHNS, CDR2 SASEGT. The CDR3 is CASSDYSGRNTEAFF. Here the CDR3 DNA reads TGTGCCAGCAGTGATTACTCTGGACGGAACACTGAAGCTTTCTTT.

This clonotype occurred many times. The chain joins TRBV28 to TRBJ2-3, with 8 positions matching TRBD2. This CDR3 contains 16 residues. Germline lookup yields CDR1 MDHEN and CDR2 SYDVKM. V gave up 6 bases and J gave up 5 bases; unmatched junction bases: 13. The CDR3 loop reads CASSSSRRGGGDTQYF. CDR3 DNA: TGTGCCAGCAGCTCCTCCCGCCGGGGGGGGGGAGATACGCAGTATTTT.

Comments on this clonotype: Since a much larger clone is just one base distant, this may be a read error. This chain uses TRBV7-6 with TRBJ2-7, with D unresolved. This CDR3 is 15 amino acids long. Trimming shortened V by 4 bases and J by 2 bases, and 15 bases separated the two germline ends. CDR1 is SGHVS, CDR2 FNYEAQ, per germline. CDR3 sequence (DNA): TGTGCCAGCAGCTCCCGTTTTGGCCCTACCTACGAGCAGTACTTC. Translation: CASSSRFGPTYEQYF.

This clonotype has only a few counts. This chain uses TRBV7-2 with TRBJ2-2; 7 nucleotides match TRBD1. The J segment lost 5 bases and the V segment lost 5 bases, leaving 11 bases of the junction unmatched. CDR1 and CDR2 from the germline V gene are SGHTA and FQGNSA. The CDR3 length is 16 residues. The DNA for the CDR3 is TGTGCCAGCAGCCAAAGAATGGGACAGCAGACCGGGGAGCTGTTTTTT. The encoded protein is CASSQRMGQQTGELFF.

The J gene is TRBJ1-2, the V gene TRBV7-3; possibly TRBD1 for D (6 bases). Trimming took off 5 bases at V and 6 bases at J, with 19 bases between the two ends. Per germline, CDR1 SGHTA and CDR2 FQGTGA. The CDR3 covers 15 residues. The CDR3 region is CASSPRGGSGHGYTF. CDR3 coding DNA: TGTGCCAGCAGCCCAAGGGGGGGGAGTGGACATGGCTACACCTTC.

This clonotype was recorded many times. The J gene is TRBJ2-1, the V gene TRBV7-6; unclear D gene. Trimming pared 5 bases from V and 0 bases from J, leaving 11 bases between. Per the germline V gene, CDR1 is SGHVS and CDR2 is FNYEAQ. The CDR3 consists of 15 residues. The CDR3 reads CASSRTASSYNEQFF. DNA for the CDR3: TGTGCCAGCAGCCGGACGGCTAGCTCCTACAATGAGCAGTTCTTC.

This clonotype showed up just a few times. CDR3 region: CASSRIGGEQYF. CDR3 coding DNA: TGTGCCAGCAGTCGCATCGGGGGCGAGCAGTACTTC. J is TRBJ2-7 and V is TRBV6-1, with D possibly being TRBD2 (6 bases). CDR3 size: 12 residues. The germline V gene has CDR1 MNHNS and CDR2 SASEGT. The V end lost 5 bases, the J end lost 6 bases, and 11 bases lay between the germline ends.

This clonotype was recorded at least ten times. This sequence joins TRBV12-3 or TRBV12-4 and TRBJ1-5; D is ambiguous. V gave up 3 bases and J gave up 8 bases, with 11 bases separating them. The CDR3 is 13 amino acids. The CDR3, as DNA: TGTGCCAGCAGTTTCGAGGGCGGTAAGCCCCAGCATTTT. Its protein product is CASSFEGGKPQHF.

This clonotype appeared many times. The rearrangement links TRBV12-3 or TRBV12-4 to TRBJ1-4; 9 bases line up with TRBD1. V was pared by 4 bases and J by 8 bases, with 11 bases of the junction left unmatched. The CDR3 has 16 amino acids. The CDR3 nucleotides are TGTGCCAGCAGTTCAGCAGGCGGGACAGGGAAGGAAAAACTGTTTTTT. Protein sequence: CASSSAGGTGKEKLFF.

This chain links TRBV7-9 with TRBJ2-7; D is perhaps TRBD2 (6 bases). Trimming took 5 bases from V and 2 from J, leaving 13 bases between them. The CDR3 extends over 14 amino acids. Germline CDR1 is SEHNR and CDR2 is FQNEAQ (reference sequence). The CDR3 reads CASSPLWRAYEQYF. CDR3 bases: TGTGCCAGCAGCCCTTTGTGGAGGGCCTACGAGCAGTACTTC.

The sample holds many counts of this clonotype. This chain joins TRBV12-5 and TRBJ2-7; D perhaps matches TRBD1 (5 bases). V was shortened by 3 bases and J by 3 bases, with 6 bases between the two germline ends. CDR3 size: 12 residues. Germline V CDR1 and CDR2: LGHNT, FRNRAP. The CDR3 DNA sequence: TGTGCTAGTGGTTTCCAGGGCTACGAGCAGTACTTC. This codes for CASGFQGYEQYF.

This clonotype has at least ten counts. The chain uses TRBV7-6 and TRBJ1-5; unclear D gene. V was clipped by 1 base and J by 5 bases, with 9 bases between them. Germline-derived CDR1 and CDR2 are SGHVS and FNYEAQ. The CDR3 is 14 amino acids. The CDR3 spells CASSLDSGDQPQHF. Written as DNA, the CDR3 is TGTGCCAGCAGCTTAGACTCTGGGGATCAGCCCCAGCATTTT.

The V and J genes are TRBV5-5 and TRBJ2-2, with 8 bases fitting TRBD1. CDR1 SGHKS and CDR2 YYEKEE come from the germline V gene (reference sequence). V lost 4 bases and J lost 0; bases outside the gene matches: 5. This CDR3 has 16 amino acids. The CDR3 nucleotides read TGTGCCAGCAGCGCGTGGACAGGGACGAACACCGGGGAGCTGTTTTTT. Its translation is CASSAWTGTNTGELFF.

This clonotype was recorded at least ten times. The chain combines TRBV5-1 with TRBJ2-3, with TRBD2 matching 12 bases. CDR1 and CDR2 from the germline V gene are SGHRS and YFSETQ. The CDR3 has 15 residues. With V trimmed by 3 bases and J by 3 bases, 2 bases remained unmatched. CDR3 bases: TGCGCCAGCAGCTCGGGGACTAGCGGGACAGATACGCAGTATTTT. Its protein is CASSSGTSGTDTQYF.

The genes are TRBV19 and TRBJ2-5; D possibly uses TRBD1 or TRBD2 (5 bases each). Per the germline V gene, CDR1 is LNHDA and CDR2 is SQIVND (reference sequence). V dropped 8 bases and J dropped 5 bases, with 9 bases sitting between them. This CDR3 is 11 amino acids long. CDR3 nucleotides: TGTGCCAGTGGGACCCGTGAGACCCAGTACTTC. It encodes CASGTRETQYF.

This clonotype has a handful of counts. The chain carries TRBV28 and TRBJ1-4; 7 bases match TRBD1. This CDR3 spans 14 amino acids. Trimming removed 5 bases from V and 7 bases from J; junction bases left unmatched: 7. From germline, CDR1 is MDHEN and CDR2 SYDVKM. The CDR3 nucleotides read TGTGCCAGCAGTAACAGGGGAATAAGTGAAAAACTGTTTTTT. It specifies CASSNRGISEKLFF.

V gene TRBV30 combines with J gene TRBJ1-4; 8 bases are shared with TRBD1. From germline, CDR1 is GTSNPN and CDR2 SVGIG (reference sequence). CDR3 size: 18 residues. J was trimmed by 4 bases and V by 0 bases; bases with no gene match: 13. The CDR3 sequence: CAWSVGVARGQVNEKLFF. For the CDR3, the DNA is TGTGCCTGGAGTGTTGGAGTGGCCAGGGGGCAAGTTAATGAAAAACTGTTTTTT. Full variable domain (rest looked up from reference TRBV30 and TRBJ1-4): SQTIHQWPATLVQPVGSPLSLECTVEGTSNPNLYWYRQAAGRGLQLLFYSVGIGQISSEVPQNLSASRPQDRQFILSSKKLLLSDSGFYLCAWSVGVARGQVNEKLFFGSGTQLSVL.

This clonotype was observed at least ten times. The chain recombines TRBV7-2 with TRBJ2-7, with D tentatively TRBD1 or TRBD2 (6 bases each). Germline V gives CDR1 SGHTA, CDR2 FQGNSA. CDR3 size: 14 residues. V gave up 0 bases and J gave up 4 bases, with 10 bases separating them. The CDR3 is CASSLAGGGYEQYF. CDR3 bases: TGTGCCAGCAGCTTAGCCGGGGGCGGGTACGAGCAGTACTTC.

This clonotype was recorded a few times. V usage is TRBV29-1 and J usage is TRBJ1-2; D might be TRBD1 (6 bases). This CDR3 contains 14 residues. Trimming removed 0 bases at V and 8 bases at J, with 16 bases between. Germline V gene data show CDR1 as SQVTM and CDR2 as ANQGSEA. CDR3 nucleotide sequence: TGCAGCGTTGAAGATAGTAGGGGGTTGGGGGGCTACACCTTC. Protein sequence: CSVEDSRGLGGYTF.

This clonotype was detected ten times or more. V is TRBV19 and J is TRBJ1-5, with TRBD1 matching over 7 bases. Germline V lookup: CDR1 LNHDA, CDR2 SQIVND (reference sequence). The CDR3 runs to 13 residues. Trimming cost V 7 bases and J 4 bases; bases outside gene matches: 4. As DNA, the CDR3 is TGTGCCAGTATGGGACAGTTAAATCAGCCCCAGCATTTT. Its protein product is CASMGQLNQPQHF.

This chain connects TRBV20-1 to TRBJ1-1; TRBD1 matches at 8 bases. The CDR3 has 15 amino acids. V trimming: 3 bases; J trimming: 3 bases; junction bases outside the gene matches: 9. Germline V CDR1 and CDR2: DFQATT, SNEGSKA (reference sequence). CDR3 nucleotides: TGCAGTGCTAGTTACAGGGGGTTGGCCCACACTGAAGCTTTCTTT. Its translation: CSASYRGLAHTEAFF.

This clonotype was seen many times. J is TRBJ2-3 and V is TRBV7-2; D is possibly TRBD2 (5 bases). Trimming shortened V by 5 bases and J by 2 bases, and 14 bases separated the two germline ends. CDR1 is SGHTA, CDR2 FQGNSA, per germline. CDR3 length: 15 residues. The CDR3 is CASSPRTRNTDTQYF. The DNA for the CDR3 is TGTGCCAGCAGCCCCCGAACTAGAAACACAGATACGCAGTATTTT.

This clonotype was seen at least ten times. The rearrangement links TRBV7-2 to TRBJ2-7, with 13 positions matching TRBD2. Unmatched junction bases numbered 4, after V lost 5 bases and J lost 6 bases. Germline CDR1 is SGHTA and CDR2 is FQGNSA. This CDR3 spans 14 amino acids. The CDR3 is CASSTSGRGGEQYF. The CDR3 DNA sequence: TGTGCCAGCAGCACTAGCGGGAGGGGGGGCGAGCAGTACTTC.

The sample holds many counts of this clonotype. The chain has TRBV18 and TRBJ1-1; 8 bases line up with TRBD1. V lost 3 bases to trimming and J lost 1 base; unmatched junction nucleotides: 7. Germline CDR1 KGHSH, CDR2 LQKENI. The CDR3 extends over 16 amino acids. The CDR3 sequence is CASSPTYTGGNTEAFF. Written as DNA, the CDR3 is TGTGCCAGCTCACCGACCTATACAGGGGGGAACACTGAAGCTTTCTTT.

This clonotype was seen ten or more times. This chain joins TRBV7-7 and TRBJ2-3; TRBD2 agrees at 11 bases. The CDR3 is 16 residues long. CDR1 and CDR2 from the germline V gene are SSHAT and FNYEAQ (reference sequence). J was trimmed by 2 bases and V by 5 bases; bases with no gene match: 6. The CDR3, as DNA: TGTGCCAGCAGCGCTGAACTAGCGGGGGTCACAGATACGCAGTATTTT. Translating it yields CASSAELAGVTDTQYF.

This clonotype was detected ten times or more. V gene TRBV19 combines with J gene TRBJ1-1, with no clear D. The CDR3 consists of 12 residues. The germline CDR1 and CDR2 sequences are LNHDA and SQIVND (reference sequence). Trimming cost V 7 bases and J 0 bases, with 6 bases left between them. CDR3 sequence: CASTAMNTEAFF. Written as DNA, the CDR3 is TGTGCCAGTACAGCTATGAACACTGAAGCTTTCTTT. The variable domain in full, with the rest retrieved from reference TRBV19 and TRBJ1-1, is DGGITQSPKYLFRKEGQNVTLSCEQNLNHDAMYWYRQDPGQGLRLIYYSQIVNDFQKGDIAEGYSVSREKKESFPLTVTSAQKNPTAFYLCASTAMNTEAFFGQGTRLTVV.

The chain links TRBV10-2 to TRBJ2-2, with TRBD2 matching over 8 bases. V lost 3 bases and J lost 4; bases outside the gene matches: 7. The CDR3 spans 16 residues. The germline CDR1 and CDR2 sequences are WSHSY and SAAADI. The CDR3 sequence is CASSDLSGSSTGELFF. In DNA, the CDR3 is TGCGCCAGCAGTGACCTAAGCGGGAGTAGCACCGGGGAGCTGTTTTTT.